What follows are 12 T cell receptor beta chains derived from one specimen sequenced in a study of blood T cell repertoires in COVID-19. The repertoire was sequenced with immunoSEQ multiplex PCR; TCRdb's copy has only in-frame clones and lacks some. The table has approximately 100,000 clones, 80% to 90% seen once. The sequencing input was peripheral blood. These receptors came from a man aged 55 to 70 with acute or convalescent COVID-19.

The V gene is TRBV28, the J gene TRBJ1-5, with D unclear. The CDR3 is made up of 12 amino acids. Between the trimmed V and J ends, which lost 5 bases and 4 bases, there was a span of 6 bases. Germline CDR1 and CDR2: MDHEN and SYDVKM. The CDR3 sequence: CASSPLNQPQHF. The CDR3 region has the DNA TGTGCCAGCAGTCCCTTAAATCAGCCCCAGCATTTT.

The sample holds a few counts of this clone. The chain links TRBV5-1 to TRBJ1-2; maybe TRBD1 (5 bases). The CDR3 consists of 15 residues. Germline V gene lookup returns CDR1 SGHRS and CDR2 YFSETQ. V lost 0 bases to trimming and J lost 0 bases, with 9 bases between them. The CDR3 region has the DNA TGCGCCAGCAGCTTGGTGGCAGGGTCTAACTATGGCTACACCTTC. Protein: CASSLVAGSNYGYTF.

The gene calls are TRBV5-1 and TRBJ1-1; 9 nucleotides line up with TRBD1. V dropped 2 bases and J dropped 5; count of bases not matched to a gene: 10. The CDR3 loop spans 16 amino acids. CDR1 SGHRS and CDR2 YFSETQ come from the germline V gene. The CDR3 DNA reads TGCGCCAGCAGCTTCTCTACACCGGGACAGGGAACTGAAGCTTTCTTT. Protein: CASSFSTPGQGTEAFF.

The chain has TRBV6-5 and TRBJ1-4; weak D call: TRBD1 (5 bases). The CDR3 is made up of 12 amino acids. Germline V lookup: CDR1 MNHEY, CDR2 SVGAGI. The germline V and J ends were trimmed by 6 bases and 7 bases, with 9 bases remaining between them. CDR3 protein: CASRGQGEKLFF. CDR3 nucleotides: TGTGCCAGCAGGGGGCAGGGTGAAAAACTGTTTTTT.

V gene TRBV28 combines with J gene TRBJ2-3, with 9 bases matching TRBD2. This CDR3 has 15 residues. Looked up from germline, CDR1 is MDHEN and CDR2 is SYDVKM. V dropped 8 bases and J dropped 5; count of bases not matched to a gene: 11. DNA of the CDR3: TGTGCCAGCGGTCCCAGGTATAGCGGGGGAGATACGCAGTATTTT. Translated, it gives CASGPRYSGGDTQYF.

The chain couples TRBV6-2 or TRBV6-3 to TRBJ2-7, with TRBD1 matching 7 bases. Germline V gene sequence: CDR1 MNHEY, CDR2 SVGEGT. The CDR3 runs to 17 residues. Trimming removed 0 bases from V and 0 bases from J; junction bases left unmatched: 8. Here the CDR3 DNA reads TGTGCCAGCAGTTACTCTCCGGACAGGCCCAGCTCCTACGAGCAGTACTTC. It specifies CASSYSPDRPSSYEQYF.

The chain couples TRBV2 to TRBJ1-1, with TRBD1 matching 8 bases. Germline CDR1 is SNHLY and CDR2 is FYNNEI. The length of the CDR3 is 14 residues. Losses at the gene ends were 4 bases for V and 3 bases for J; bases not matched to a gene: 4. CDR3 coding DNA: TGTGCCAGCAGTGTATACAGGGGGTACACTGAAGCTTTCTTT. This codes for CASSVYRGYTEAFF.

This chain joins TRBV2 and TRBJ1-2; possible D gene TRBD1, 5 bases. In germline, CDR1 is SNHLY, CDR2 FYNNEI. Between the trimmed V and J ends, which lost 1 base and 6 bases, there was a span of 12 bases. This CDR3 is 14 amino acids long. CDR3 nucleotides: TGTGCCAGCAGTGAAGGAACAGGCAAGCATGGCTACACCTTC. Translation gives CASSEGTGKHGYTF.

The V gene is TRBV5-1, the J gene TRBJ2-3; weak D call: TRBD1 (6 bases). V lost 4 bases and J lost 0, with 15 bases in between. The CDR3 runs 16 residues. The germline V gene has CDR1 SGHRS and CDR2 YFSETQ. CDR3 in amino acids: CASSTGTDSSTDTQYF. The CDR3 nucleotides read TGCGCCAGCAGCACAGGGACGGATAGTAGCACAGATACGCAGTATTTT.

The chain couples TRBV2 to TRBJ2-1; D remains unclear. The V end was cut by 7 bases, the J end by 2 bases, with 15 bases between. Looked up from germline, CDR1 is SNHLY and CDR2 is FYNNEI. The CDR3 has 15 amino acids. CDR3 residues: CASTTDTNPYNEQFF. The CDR3 coding sequence is TGTGCCAGCACTACTGACACCAATCCCTACAATGAGCAGTTCTTC.

This clone was detected only once. The V and J genes are TRBV27 and TRBJ2-5; D not certain. The germline V and J ends were trimmed by 5 bases and 2 bases, with 9 bases remaining between them. Germline CDR1 MNHEY, CDR2 SMNVEV (reference sequence). The CDR3 loop spans 13 amino acids. The CDR3 loop reads CASSVSYQETQYF. The CDR3 DNA is TGTGCCAGCAGTGTCTCGTATCAAGAGACCCAGTACTTC.

The chain joins TRBV4-1 to TRBJ1-5; D unclear. This CDR3 has 14 amino acids. Trimming took 3 bases from V and 0 from J, leaving 6 bases between them. Germline assignment: CDR1 MGHRA and CDR2 YSYEKL. CDR3 amino acids: CASSQTPSNQPQHF. DNA of the CDR3: TGCGCCAGCAGCCAGACACCTAGCAATCAGCCCCAGCATTTT.